Listed below are T cell receptor beta chains from one sample, sequenced in a study of blood T cells in healthy people across ages. TCRdb analysed the 5' RACE reads with MiXCR anew, one entry per CDR3 protein. This sample yields some 690,000 distinct CDR3 sequences, of which about a fifth are seen a single time; roughly 22% belongs to the top ten. Material: blood. These receptors were taken from a man aged 65-85 years in good health. Each CDR3 is given with its conserved first and last residue. The D gene is left open where the match is weak. The size field is filled for only some rows; it gives once, few, many or a size class.

.,TRBV6-2/TRBV6-3,TRBJ2-5,few,TGTGCCTCAATGGGGGCCAAAAAAGACGGGGAGACCCAGTACTTC,CASMGAKKDGETQYF
TRBD2,TRBV12-5,TRBJ2-3,.,TGTGCTAGTGGTTTGGAGCGGGGGGGCACAGATACGCAGTATTTT,CASGLERGGTDTQYF
.,TRBV6-2/TRBV6-3,TRBJ1-5,few,TGTGCCAGCGGGCAGGCCGGCCGGCGGATCGAGCCCCAGCATTTT,CASGQAGRRIEPQHF
.,TRBV5-1,TRBJ2-6,many,TGCGCCAGCACCGCAGCGACCACAACGCAATCTGGGGCCAACGTCCTGACTTTC,CASTAATTTQSGANVLTF
.,TRBV7-8,TRBJ2-5,few,TGTGCCAGCAGCTTTGTAGGTCTTCGGACCCAGTACTTC,CASSFVGLRTQYF
.,TRBV10-1,TRBJ2-7,few,TGCGCCAGCAGTGGTAGGGCCCTCGGCGAGCAGTACTTC,CASSGRALGEQYF
.,TRBV12-3/TRBV12-4,TRBJ2-3,few,TGTGCCAGCAGTCCAGGGATCGTTACCACGCAGTATTTT,CASSPGIVTTQYF
.,TRBV6-5,TRBJ1-3,few,TGTGCCAGCAGATATGGACGTAGCTCTGGAAACACCATATATTTT,CASRYGRSSGNTIYF
.,TRBV20-1,TRBJ2-3,.,TGCAGTGCTTTCCCTCCGGGGGGCGCTACAGATACGCAGTATTTT,CSAFPPGGATDTQYF
TRBD1,TRBV18,TRBJ2-4,many,TGTGCCAGCTCATGGGACAGTAAAAACATTCAGTACTTC,CASSWDSKNIQYF
.,TRBV5-1,TRBJ1-1,.,TGCGCCAGCAGCTTGGGGGTAGTCGGCACTGAAGCTTTCTTT,CASSLGVVGTEAFF
.,TRBV12-3/TRBV12-4,TRBJ2-3,.,TGTGCCAGCCGCCGGCTAACTGTAGATACGCAGTATTTT,CASRRLTVDTQYF
.,TRBV5-1,TRBJ2-5,many,TGCGCCAGCAGCTTGGGAGGCAGTACTCAAGAGACCCAGTACTTC,CASSLGGSTQETQYF
.,TRBV20-1,TRBJ2-1,.,TGCAGTGCTAGGTTCGGAGCGGACAACAATGAGCAGTTCTTC,CSARFGADNNEQFF
TRBD2,TRBV20-1,TRBJ2-5,.,TGCAGTGCTAGAGATCGGCTAGCGGCTTCAGAGACCCAGTACTTC,CSARDRLAASETQYF
.,TRBV6-6,TRBJ1-6,.,TGTGCCAGCAGTTACGATGACCGTACTAATTCACCCCTCCACTTT,CASSYDDRTNSPLHF
.,TRBV7-9,TRBJ2-2,few,TGTGCCAGCAGCTTATCTAGGGGAACGAACACCGGGGAGCTGTTTTTT,CASSLSRGTNTGELFF
.,TRBV5-8,TRBJ2-2,.,TGTGCCAGCAGCTTGTTTAGAAGGACCGGGGAGCTGTTTTTT,CASSLFRRTGELFF
.,TRBV12-3/TRBV12-4,TRBJ2-4,many,TGTGCCAGCAGCCCCGGACTGGCCAAAAACATTCAGTACTTC,CASSPGLAKNIQYF
.,TRBV9,TRBJ1-2,few,TGTGCCAGCAGCCCTTCTTACGGGGGGTATGGCTACACCTTC,CASSPSYGGYGYTF
TRBD2,TRBV7-3,TRBJ2-1,once,TGTGCCAGCAGCCCTCGGACTAGCGGGAGACTCTACAATGAGCAGTTCTTC,CASSPRTSGRLYNEQFF
TRBD1,TRBV7-2,TRBJ2-3,.,TGTGCCAGCAGCTTAGGACAGGGGTTCGGCACAGATACGCAGTATTTT,CASSLGQGFGTDTQYF
.,TRBV29-1,TRBJ2-1,few,TGCAGCGGTGGGGACTCTGAGCAGTTCTTC,CSGGDSEQFF
TRBD1,TRBV5-1,TRBJ1-5,.,TGCGCCAGCAGCTTGGAAGGCAGGGGGCTTGGTCAGCCCCAGCATTTT,CASSLEGRGLGQPQHF
.,TRBV15,TRBJ2-3,few,TGTGCCACCAGCAGATTGGTAGCGACTAGCACAGATACGCAGTATTTT,CATSRLVATSTDTQYF
.,TRBV15,TRBJ2-7,few,TGTGCCACCAGCAGAGATCCGCGTTACGAGCAGTACTTC,CATSRDPRYEQYF
.,TRBV20-1,TRBJ1-2,.,TGCAGTGCTAGAGATCGGACGGAGCTCTATGGCTACACCTTC,CSARDRTELYGYTF
TRBD2,TRBV29-1,TRBJ2-5,.,TGCAGCGTTGAACGGCTAGCGGGGGGGCCTGGGATTCAAGAGACCCAGTACTTC,CSVERLAGGPGIQETQYF
TRBD1,TRBV12-3/TRBV12-4,TRBJ1-3,.,TGTGCCAGCAGTTTAGCCGAGACAGGGGCTGGAAACACCATATATTTT,CASSLAETGAGNTIYF
.,TRBV7-2,TRBJ2-5,.,TGTGCCAGCAGCCTCGACGGTAGCAGTATCCAAGAGACCCAGTACTTC,CASSLDGSSIQETQYF
.,TRBV7-6,TRBJ2-3,.,TGTGTCAGCAGCTTAGGCAAGCTTCACACAGATACGCAGTATTTT,CVSSLGKLHTDTQYF
.,TRBV5-5,TRBJ1-4,few,TGTGCCAGCAGCTTGAGGACCCTACCATCCATAAATGAAAAACTGTTTTTT,CASSLRTLPSINEKLFF
.,TRBV18,TRBJ2-5,few,TGTGCCAGCTCCAAACCGGGGGAAGAGACCCAGTACTTC,CASSKPGEETQYF
TRBD2,TRBV19,TRBJ2-6,.,TGTGCCAGTAGTATTAGCGGGGGGGGGTCTGGGGCCAACGTCCTGACTTTC,CASSISGGGSGANVLTF
.,TRBV29-1,TRBJ1-1,few,TGCAGCGTTGAAAACAGCGGCACTGAAGCTTTCTTT,CSVENSGTEAFF
.,TRBV27,TRBJ1-6,.,TGTGCCAGCAGCTTGGGGGCGCTGGGACCGACGAATTCACCCCTCCACTTT,CASSLGALGPTNSPLHF
.,TRBV3-1,TRBJ2-5,.,TGTGCCAGCAGCCCCCGTATGACTGCAGAGACCCAGTACTTC,CASSPRMTAETQYF
.,TRBV27,TRBJ2-1,.,TGTGCCAGCAGTTTTTTCCCCCATGAGCAGTTCTTC,CASSFFPHEQFF
TRBD2,TRBV20-1,TRBJ2-1,.,TGCAGTGCTAGAGACGGGCTAGCGGGGGGCCTCAATGAGCAGTTCTTC,CSARDGLAGGLNEQFF
TRBD1,TRBV12-3/TRBV12-4,TRBJ2-3,.,TGTGCCAGCAGTGAGGGACAGCTAAGCACAGATACGCAGTATTTT,CASSEGQLSTDTQYF
.,TRBV7-2,TRBJ2-2,few,TGTGCCAGCAGCTTGTTGGGGGACCTTGCCGGGGAGCTGTTTTTT,CASSLLGDLAGELFF
.,TRBV20-1,TRBJ1-2,.,TGCAGTGCTAGTAGACACGGCAACTATGGCTACACCTTC,CSASRHGNYGYTF
.,TRBV20-1,TRBJ2-2,few,TGCAGTGCTAGTTCGGGAGTCGGCACCGGGGAGCTGTTTTTT,CSASSGVGTGELFF
TRBD2,TRBV7-2,TRBJ2-2,.,TGTGCCAGCAGCCAGGGACTAGTAGGGACCGGGGAGCTGTTTTTT,CASSQGLVGTGELFF
.,TRBV5-1,TRBJ2-1,.,TGCGCCAGCAGCTTGGTGGGGGACCTTCAGGATGAGCAGTTCTTC,CASSLVGDLQDEQFF